These T cell receptor beta chains were read from a single sample in a study of cytotoxic CD8 clonotypes in ibrutinib-treated CLL. The repertoire was sequenced with immunoSEQ multiplex PCR; TCRdb's copy has only in-frame clones and lacks some. This table holds 250,000 to 350,000 clones, less than 85% found once. The source material was PBMCs, sampled at disease progression, from a patient treated with ibrutinib. Receptors originate from a human donor with chronic lymphocytic leukemia. Each CDR3 is given with its conserved first and last residue. D genes are given only for firm matches.

j_call v_call d_call cdr3_aa
TRBJ1-1 TRBV28 TRBD1 CASSFFAGGWDTEAFF
TRBJ1-1 TRBV29-1 - CSVPKTATNTEAFF
TRBJ2-1 TRBV10-3 TRBD1 CAISDLRLRDRGNEQFF
TRBJ2-7 TRBV27 TRBD1 CASGDRVHEQYF
TRBJ2-5 TRBV20-1 - CSARGVGTQYF
TRBJ2-3 TRBV7-9 - CASSQGGGQTDTQYF
TRBJ2-3 TRBV4-2 TRBD2 CASSQDNLAGANTQYF
TRBJ2-7 TRBV7-2 - CASSLWGYEQYF
TRBJ2-1 TRBV11-3 - CASSLGALNEQFF
TRBJ2-3 TRBV2 TRBD1 CASRDDREEAQYF
TRBJ2-7 TRBV18 TRBD2 CASRGSQRRSGSSYEQYF
TRBJ1-6 TRBV7-8 - CASSPRGNNSPLHF
TRBJ2-2 TRBV4-1 - CASSPRSGELFF
TRBJ2-7 TRBV29-1 - CSVDPGVGGEQYF
TRBJ2-5 TRBV5-6 - CASSWTGTETQYF
TRBJ2-5 TRBV5-3 - CARSFNHRVHEETQYF
TRBJ2-2 TRBV19 - CASSISGGAAGELFF
TRBJ2-3 TRBV7-9 TRBD1 CASSLPRTGGDTQYF
TRBJ2-2 TRBV19 - CASRQGWVTGELFF
TRBJ2-2 TRBV6-5 TRBD2 CASSSRLANTGELFF
TRBJ1-3 TRBV11-2 - CASSLGSFYSGNTIYF
TRBJ2-1 TRBV14 - CASSPLGGRYNEQFF
TRBJ2-7 TRBV5-1 - CASSRPGAGYEQYF
TRBJ1-3 TRBV13 - CASSPGENTIYF
TRBJ1-1 TRBV7-2 - CASSSLYRFGNTEAFF
TRBJ1-2 TRBV11-3 - CASSPPQEDGYTF
TRBJ2-1 TRBV21-1 - CASSKALGQGACNEQFF
TRBJ2-7 TRBV29-1 - CSVYRLGGGYEQYF
TRBJ2-3 TRBV9 - CASSVDLGDTQYF
TRBJ2-1 TRBV9 TRBD2 CASSPGLAPNEQFF